These 26 T cell receptor beta chains came from one sample sequenced in a study of cytomegalovirus exposure and HLA in healthy donors. Use of 60 Vbeta and 13 Jbeta primers characterized the PCR. The assay was immunoSEQ multiplex PCR, and TCRdb's table has in-frame clones only and misses some. Here the sample spans under 200,000 clones, about four fifths being singletons. Sequenced material: PBMCs. The receptors originated from a boy between 2 and 10 years old in good health and CMV-seronegative.

The chain joins TRBV7-3 to TRBJ1-1; D not resolved. Germline lookup yields CDR1 SGHTA and CDR2 FQGTGA. Deletions cut 1 base from V and 1 base from J, with 4 bases between. The CDR3 spans 13 residues. The CDR3 DNA reads TGTGCCAGCAGCTTAAGCAGGAACACTGAAGCTTTCTTT. Protein sequence: CASSLSRNTEAFF.

The genes are TRBV6-1 and TRBJ2-7; 7 positions match TRBD2. With 2 bases clipped from V and 5 bases from J, the junction kept 12 bases outside the gene matches. CDR3 length equals 16 residues. CDR1 is MNHNS, CDR2 SASEGT, per germline. The CDR3 DNA reads as TGTGCCAGCAGTGAATCAGAGCGACTAGCTGCCCACGAGCAGTACTTC. Protein: CASSESERLAAHEQYF.

This rearrangement joins TRBV4-1 to TRBJ2-3; 14 nucleotides match TRBD2. Germline-derived CDR1 and CDR2 are MGHRA and YSYEKL. V lost 4 bases, J lost 7 bases, and 13 bases stayed unmatched. This CDR3 comprises 18 residues. CDR3 in amino acids: CASSRMPGLAGVLNTQYF. For the CDR3, the DNA is TGCGCCAGCAGCCGTATGCCGGGACTAGCGGGAGTCCTAAATACGCAGTATTTT.

This clone was seen a single time. This chain joins TRBV2 and TRBJ2-1; D remains ambiguous. V shed 0 bases and J shed 7 bases, with 7 bases lying between them. The germline CDR1 and CDR2 sequences are SNHLY and FYNNEI. This CDR3 has 13 residues. Written as DNA, the CDR3 is TGTGCCAGCAGTGAAGCGCTGGAGAATGAGCAGTTCTTC. Its translation: CASSEALENEQFF.

V gene TRBV21-1 combines with J gene TRBJ2-7; the table's D call TRBD1 went unverified against the DNA. TRBV21-1 constitutes a pseudogene. This CDR3 is built from 20 residues. CDR3 DNA: TGTGCCAGCAGCAACCCCAGGGAGGGCTTTGGGACAGGACGACCCGGGGAGCAGTACTTC. It encodes CASSNPREGFGTGRPGEQYF.

The chain is built from TRBV6-6 and TRBJ2-7, with 9 bases aligning to TRBD2. The CDR3 extends over 14 amino acids. V was pared by 11 bases and J by 1 base, with 9 bases of the junction left unmatched. CDR1 MNHNY and CDR2 SVGAGI come from the germline V gene (reference sequence). The CDR3 protein is CAVRGAGGSYEQYF. In nucleotides, the CDR3 is TGTGCCGTCCGGGGGGCGGGAGGGTCCTACGAGCAGTACTTC.

The CDR3 DNA sequence: TGCGCCAGCAGCTATGGACAGTACAATGAGCAGTTCTTC. It is translated as CASSYGQYNEQFF. The chain links TRBV4-1 to TRBJ2-1; weak D call: TRBD1 (6 bases). With 5 bases removed from V and 4 bases from J, the gap between germline ends came to 9 bases. The length of the CDR3 is 13 residues. Germline V CDR1 and CDR2: MGHRA, YSYEKL.

The V and J genes are TRBV29-1 and TRBJ2-1, with TRBD2 matching over 11 bases. Germline loops: CDR1 SQVTM, CDR2 ANQGSEA. J was trimmed by 6 bases and V by 4 bases; bases with no gene match: 5. This CDR3 is 14 amino acids long. DNA for the CDR3: TGCAGCGTTGGAGTAGCGGGAGGGATCAATGAGCAGTTCTTC. Its translation: CSVGVAGGINEQFF.

This clone is a singleton in its sample. The chain recombines TRBV5-4 with TRBJ2-5; D gene uncertain. With the DNA end fitting TRBJ2-7 better, the J assignment may be wrong. CDR1 is SGHNT, CDR2 YYREEE, per germline (reference sequence). The CDR3 sequence is 17 residues long. The CDR3 here is CASSLRRSYGIGSEQYF. In DNA form, the CDR3 reads TGTGCCAGCAGCTTGAGGCGGTCCTACGGTATTGGCTCCGAGCAGTACTTC.

This chain links TRBV11-2 with TRBJ2-7; the D gene is possibly TRBD1 (6 bases). V was trimmed by 5 bases and J by 2 bases, leaving 7 bases between them. Germline V gives CDR1 SGHAT, CDR2 FQNNGV. The CDR3 runs to 12 residues. The CDR3 region has the DNA TGTGCCAGCAGCGGGACAACCTACGAGCAGTACTTC. Its protein is CASSGTTYEQYF.

This chain links TRBV5-1 with TRBJ2-1; 7 nucleotides line up with TRBD1. V gave up 0 bases and J gave up 5 bases; unmatched junction bases: 5. From germline, CDR1 is SGHRS and CDR2 YFSETQ. This CDR3 is built from 15 residues. This CDR3 reads CASSLEGTDNNEQFF. CDR3 nucleotide sequence: TGCGCCAGCAGCTTGGAGGGGACAGATAACAATGAGCAGTTCTTC.

V is TRBV7-3 and J is TRBJ2-7; D is unclear. The V gene's germline CDR1 is SGHTA and CDR2 FQGTGA. V gave up 0 bases and J gave up 3 bases, with 6 bases separating them. The CDR3 is 13 amino acids. This CDR3 is CASSLTHNYEQYF. The DNA of the CDR3 is TGTGCCAGCAGCTTAACCCACAACTACGAGCAGTACTTC.

The chain has TRBV6-6 and TRBJ2-1, with 7 bases matching TRBD2. This CDR3 comprises 16 residues. The germline gives CDR1 MNHNY, CDR2 SVGAGI (reference sequence). Trimming took 0 bases from V and 12 from J; bases not matched to a gene: 14. CDR3 in DNA: TGTGCCAGCAGTTACTCGGATAATACCGGCCCGGGAGGGCAGTTCTTC. This gives the protein CASSYSDNTGPGGQFF.

The chain is built from TRBV5-4 and TRBJ2-7, with a weak D call TRBD2 (5 bases). Germline-derived CDR1 and CDR2 are SGHNT and YYREEE (reference sequence). V gave up 4 bases and J gave up 1 base, with 15 bases separating them. This CDR3 has 15 amino acids. The CDR3 DNA sequence: TGTGCCAGCAGCGAGGAAGGCGGGCCATCCTACGAGCAGTACTTC. Translation gives CASSEEGGPSYEQYF.

Note on this clone: A junction boundary mismatches the germline segment, possibly from a read error. This chain connects TRBV28 to TRBJ2-4; 7 positions match TRBD1. Germline CDR1 is MDHEN and CDR2 is SYDVKM. The CDR3 consists of 14 residues. DNA of the CDR3: TGTGCCAGCAGTTTAACAGGGGCCACAAACATTCAGTACTTC. Translation gives CASSLTGATNIQYF.

Here the CDR3 DNA reads TGTGCCAGCAGTCAAAAGAGGCCCTCCAAAACCGTTTACAATGAGCAGTTCTTC. It yields the protein CASSQKRPSKTVYNEQFF. The chain links TRBV27 to TRBJ2-1; no clear D. The CDR3 contains 18 residues. The germline CDR1 and CDR2 sequences are MNHEY and SMNVEV (reference sequence). The ends were cut back, 5 bases at V and 4 bases at J, with 24 bases in the middle.

This rearrangement joins TRBV6-6 to TRBJ1-2; maybe TRBD1 (5 bases). This CDR3 contains 14 residues. The germline gives CDR1 MNHNY, CDR2 SVGAGI (reference sequence). Trimming left V 0 bases short and J 6 bases short, with 11 bases between. CDR3 loop: CASSYSDTSDGYTF. The DNA for the CDR3 is TGTGCCAGCAGTTACTCGGACACCTCCGATGGCTACACCTTC.

DNA for the CDR3: TGTGCCAGCAGTGACAGTAGCGCTCGAACCTACGAGCAGTACTTC. Its protein is CASSDSSARTYEQYF. V gene TRBV2 combines with J gene TRBJ2-7; maybe TRBD2 (5 bases). CDR3 length equals 15 residues. Per the germline V gene, CDR1 is SNHLY and CDR2 is FYNNEI. V was clipped by 3 bases and J by 2 bases, with 14 bases between them.

The chain joins TRBV19 to TRBJ2-5, with TRBD1 identical over 7 bases. CDR1 LNHDA and CDR2 SQIVND come from the germline V gene (reference sequence). The junction had 12 bases not matched to a gene; V was cut back by 6 bases and J by 2 bases. CDR3 length equals 16 residues. CDR3 coding DNA: TGTGCCAGTAGATATACAGGGGTCGCGATTCAAGAGACCCAGTACTTC. Translated: CASRYTGVAIQETQYF.

The table lists this clone with a few counts. V gene TRBV5-1 combines with J gene TRBJ2-1, with TRBD2 matching over 11 bases. There are 16 residues in the CDR3. Germline V lookup: CDR1 SGHRS, CDR2 YFSETQ. The ends lost 0 bases at V and 9 bases at J; junction bases unmatched: 8. The CDR3 nucleotides read TGCGCCAGCAGCTTGGCGGTAGCGGGAGGGTCACGTGAGCAGTTCTTC. Its protein is CASSLAVAGGSREQFF.

The chain has TRBV7-2 and TRBJ2-1; a possible D gene is TRBD1 (6 bases). The CDR3 runs 16 residues. V was cut by 5 bases and J by 4 bases, with 18 bases left in between. Per the germline V gene, CDR1 is SGHTA and CDR2 is FQGNSA. CDR3 nucleotides: TGTGCCAGCAGCGCCCCGGACAGCCAATTATACAATGAGCAGTTCTTC. Its protein is CASSAPDSQLYNEQFF.

This clone was recorded a few times. CDR3 nucleotide sequence: TGCGCCAGCAGCGGAGGGACAGGGGAAACCTATGGCTACACCTTC. Translation gives CASSGGTGETYGYTF. The J gene is TRBJ1-2, the V gene TRBV5-1, with TRBD1 identical over 10 bases. There are 15 residues in the CDR3. J gave up 4 bases and V 4 bases, and 7 bases lay outside the gene matches. Germline CDR1 SGHRS, CDR2 YFSETQ. Based on the CDR3 plus reference TRBV5-1 and TRBJ1-2, the full variable domain is KAGVTQTPRYLIKTRGQQVTLSCSPISGHRSVSWYQQTPGQGLQFLFEYFSETQRNKGNFPGRFSGRQFSNSRSEMNVSTLELGDSALYLCASSGGTGETYGYTFGSGTRLTVV.

This clone has just a few counts. The chain is built from TRBV6-6 and TRBJ1-3, with D possibly matching TRBD1 (6 bases). The CDR3 is 14 residues long. The germline CDR1 and CDR2 sequences are MNHNY and SVGAGI (reference sequence). Trimming removed 5 bases from V and 0 bases from J, with 8 bases in between. CDR3 loop: CASSPTGSGNTIYF. The CDR3 nucleotides are TGTGCCAGCAGTCCGACAGGCTCTGGAAACACCATATATTTT.

The V gene is TRBV29-1, the J gene TRBJ2-5; D possibly corresponds to TRBD1 (6 bases). V was pared by 3 bases and J by 2 bases, with 13 bases between. CDR1 is SQVTM and CDR2 is ANQGSEA in the germline V gene. The CDR3 is made up of 14 amino acids. The DNA for the CDR3 is TGCAGCGTTGATAGGCAGGGGACACAAGAGACCCAGTACTTC. It translates to CSVDRQGTQETQYF. Filled out from reference TRBV29-1 and TRBJ2-5, the complete variable domain reads SAVISQKPSRDICQRGTSLTIQCQVDSQVTMMFWYRQQPGQSLTLIATANQGSEATYESGFVIDKFPISRPNLTFSTLTVSNMSPEDSSIYLCSVDRQGTQETQYFGPGTRLLVL.

For this clone: Additional DNA sequences in this sample encode the identical CDR3. The rearrangement links TRBV25-1 to TRBJ1-4; D is possibly TRBD1 (6 bases). With 0 bases removed from V and 14 bases from J, the gap between germline ends came to 16 bases. CDR3 length: 14 residues. The germline CDR1 and CDR2 sequences are MGHDK and SYGVNS. The CDR3 region has the DNA TGTGCCAGCAGTGAATATCAGGGACAAACAAAGCTGTTTTTT. This encodes CASSEYQGQTKLFF.

The chain uses TRBV5-6 and TRBJ2-1; D gene uncertain. The CDR3 loop spans 17 amino acids. V lost 0 bases to trimming and J lost 3 bases, with 16 bases between them. CDR1 is SGHDT, CDR2 YYEEEE, per germline. CDR3 DNA sequence: TGTGCCAGCAGCTTGGTAGGTAGGATTCAGGACTACAATGAGCAGTTCTTC. As protein: CASSLVGRIQDYNEQFF.